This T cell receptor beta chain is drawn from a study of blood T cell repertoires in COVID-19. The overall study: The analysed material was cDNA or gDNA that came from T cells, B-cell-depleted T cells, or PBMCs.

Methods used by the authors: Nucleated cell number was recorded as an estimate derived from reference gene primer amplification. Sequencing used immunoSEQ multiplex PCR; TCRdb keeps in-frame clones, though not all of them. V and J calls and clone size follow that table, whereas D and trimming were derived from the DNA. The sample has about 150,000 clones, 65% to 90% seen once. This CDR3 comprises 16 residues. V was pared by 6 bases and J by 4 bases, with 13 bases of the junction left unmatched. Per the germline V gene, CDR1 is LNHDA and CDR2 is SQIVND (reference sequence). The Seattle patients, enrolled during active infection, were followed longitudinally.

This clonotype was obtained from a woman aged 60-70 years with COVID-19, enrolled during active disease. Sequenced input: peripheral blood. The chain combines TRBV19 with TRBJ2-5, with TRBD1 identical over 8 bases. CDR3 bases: TGTGCCAGTAGCAGAAATCCACAGGGGGTCGGAGAGACCCAGTACTTC. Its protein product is CASSRNPQGVGETQYF.